The 28 T cell receptor beta chains below all came from one sample that was sequenced in a study of blood T cell repertoires in COVID-19. Clones were read by immunoSEQ multiplex PCR, and TCRdb kept only the in-frame ones, dropping some. Found here are a few hundred thousand clones, around 90% of them singletons; the top ten hold about 0.63%. Sequenced: PBMCs or T cells enriched from blood (not recorded which). The receptors stem from a man aged 18 to 30 who had recovered from COVID-19.

The chain couples TRBV11-2 to TRBJ1-4; the D is unclear. Trimming pared 5 bases from V and 3 bases from J, leaving 10 bases between. CDR1 SGHAT and CDR2 FQNNGV come from the germline V gene. The CDR3 runs 14 residues. CDR3 coding DNA: TGTGCCAGCAGCCAGATGCTGTCTAATGAAAAACTGTTTTTT. Translation gives CASSQMLSNEKLFF.

The chain recombines TRBV6-5 with TRBJ1-5; weak D call: TRBD1 (5 bases). Germline V lookup: CDR1 MNHEY, CDR2 SVGAGI. V lost 6 bases and J 0 bases, leaving 12 bases between the germline ends. CDR3 length: 15 residues. This CDR3 is CASRGGDYSNQPQHF. CDR3 DNA: TGTGCCAGCAGGGGGGGGGACTATAGCAATCAGCCCCAGCATTTT.

Points on this clone: The same CDR3 can be traced to other DNA sequences in this sample. This chain connects TRBV6-5 to TRBJ1-2; 10 bases fit TRBD1. V shed 0 bases, J shed 3 bases, and the junction held 1 base outside the gene matches. This CDR3 comprises 15 residues. In germline, CDR1 is MNHEY, CDR2 SVGAGI. The CDR3 DNA follows: TGTGCCAGCAGTTACTCAGGGACAGGGGACTATGGCTACACCTTC. This gives the protein CASSYSGTGDYGYTF.

The chain recombines TRBV6-2 or TRBV6-3 with TRBJ2-7; tentatively, D is TRBD1 (5 bases). CDR3 length equals 12 residues. Germline V gene lookup returns CDR1 MNHEY and CDR2 SVGEGT. Trimming shortened V by 6 bases and J by 6 bases, and 12 bases separated the two germline ends. CDR3 in amino acids: CASSRLDSEQYF. The DNA of the CDR3 is TGTGCCAGCAGCCGCCTCGACAGCGAGCAGTACTTC.

The chain recombines TRBV19 with TRBJ1-2; D is perhaps TRBD1 (6 bases). CDR3 length: 14 amino acids. CDR1 is LNHDA and CDR2 is SQIVND in the germline V gene (reference sequence). With 8 bases removed from V and 4 bases from J, the gap between germline ends came to 17 bases. CDR3: CASCPGDWGYGYTF. The CDR3 coding sequence is TGTGCCAGTTGCCCAGGGGATTGGGGCTATGGCTACACCTTC.

The J gene is TRBJ2-4, the V gene TRBV19; maybe TRBD2 (5 bases). This CDR3 spans 17 amino acids. Germline CDR1 reads LNHDA; CDR2 reads SQIVND (reference sequence). The V end lost 1 base, the J end lost 0 bases, and 13 bases lay between the germline ends. The CDR3 reads CASSIGAGLGAKNIQYF. CDR3 in DNA: TGTGCCAGTAGTATAGGGGCGGGCCTGGGAGCCAAAAACATTCAGTACTTC.

The chain links TRBV10-3 to TRBJ2-3; D might be TRBD2 (6 bases). V lost 5 bases, J lost 1 base, and 13 bases lay in between. The CDR3 runs 15 residues. The V gene's germline CDR1 is ENHRY and CDR2 SYGVKD. The DNA of the CDR3 is TGTGCCATCAGTTCGGCACTAGCCGGCACAGATACGCAGTATTTT. Protein product: CAISSALAGTDTQYF.

The chain carries TRBV7-3 and TRBJ2-3, with a weak D call TRBD2 (6 bases). The CDR3 runs 14 residues. Germline values: CDR1 SGHTA, CDR2 FQGTGA. With 4 bases removed from V and 2 bases from J, the gap between germline ends came to 10 bases. The CDR3 DNA is TGTGCCAGCAGCTCGGGACTTTTCACAGATACGCAGTATTTT. It codes for CASSSGLFTDTQYF.

The V gene is TRBV12-3 or TRBV12-4, the J gene TRBJ2-2, with 8 bases matching TRBD1. This CDR3 is built from 12 residues. After removal of 6 bases from V and 13 bases from J, the junction contained 7 bases not matched to a gene. The CDR3 loop is CASSSGTGGLFF. The CDR3 DNA sequence: TGTGCCAGCAGCTCCGGGACAGGCGGGCTGTTTTTT.

This sequence joins TRBV5-1 and TRBJ2-7; maybe TRBD1 (6 bases). With 3 bases removed from V and 4 bases from J, the gap between germline ends came to 14 bases. The CDR3 is 14 residues long. The germline V gene has CDR1 SGHRS and CDR2 YFSETQ. Here the CDR3 DNA reads TGCGCCAGCAGCTATTTGGGACACTCATACGAGCAGTACTTC. Amino acids: CASSYLGHSYEQYF.

V and J are TRBV28 and TRBJ2-6; D remains ambiguous. The V end was cut by 1 base, the J end by 1 base, with 11 bases between. The CDR3 covers 17 residues. Germline values: CDR1 MDHEN, CDR2 SYDVKM. Here the CDR3 reads CASSLLFSVSGANVLTF. The DNA for the CDR3 is TGTGCCAGCAGTTTATTATTTTCGGTATCTGGGGCCAACGTCCTGACTTTC.

The rearrangement joins TRBV12-3 or TRBV12-4 to TRBJ1-3; D call uncertain. The CDR3 has 11 residues. The V gene lost 11 bases and the J gene lost 2 bases, with 7 bases spanning the gap. DNA for the CDR3: TGTGCCGGAGGGCCTGGAAACACCATATATTTT. As protein: CAGGPGNTIYF.

This chain joins TRBV13 and TRBJ2-7; weak D call: TRBD2 (6 bases). V was pared by 5 bases and J by 4 bases, with 9 bases between. The CDR3 runs 12 residues. CDR1 and CDR2 from the germline V gene are PRHDT and FYEKMQ (reference sequence). The CDR3 sequence is CASSKGLYEQYF. The DNA for the CDR3 is TGTGCCAGCAGCAAGGGACTGTACGAGCAGTACTTC.

This rearrangement joins TRBV28 to TRBJ1-6, with 7 bases aligning to TRBD1. This CDR3 has 14 amino acids. Germline lookup yields CDR1 MDHEN and CDR2 SYDVKM. V dropped 8 bases and J dropped 9; count of bases not matched to a gene: 10. Written as DNA, the CDR3 is TGTGCCAGCCAATACAGGGGACATCTTTCACCCCTCCACTTT. It specifies CASQYRGHLSPLHF.

The chain links TRBV12-3 or TRBV12-4 to TRBJ1-5; D is unresolved. The CDR3 has 12 residues. The V end lost 3 bases, the J end lost 6 bases, and 6 bases lay between the germline ends. CDR3 amino acids: CASSLESQPQHF. CDR3 DNA sequence: TGTGCCAGCAGTTTGGAGAGTCAGCCCCAGCATTTT.

The chain couples TRBV3-1 (or the pseudogene TRBV3-2) to TRBJ1-2; D gene ambiguous. The germline V and J ends were trimmed by 0 bases and 7 bases, with 15 bases remaining between them. Germline V gene sequence: CDR1 LGHDT, CDR2 YNNKEL (reference sequence). This CDR3 spans 15 amino acids. For the CDR3, the DNA is TGTGCCAGCAGCCAAGAATCGGAGCGAGTGTCTGGCTACACCTTC. It specifies CASSQESERVSGYTF.

The rearrangement joins TRBV19 to TRBJ2-5; no reliable D call. In germline, CDR1 is LNHDA, CDR2 SQIVND (reference sequence). V was pared by 2 bases and J by 2 bases, with 12 bases between. The CDR3 contains 15 residues. Here the CDR3 reads CASSISGTKQETQYF. In DNA, the CDR3 is TGTGCCAGTAGTATATCCGGAACTAAACAAGAGACCCAGTACTTC.

J is TRBJ1-1 and V is TRBV25-1, with D perhaps matching TRBD1 (5 bases). Germline values: CDR1 MGHDK, CDR2 SYGVNS. This CDR3 comprises 15 residues. Trimming left V 5 bases short and J 0 bases short, with 13 bases between. For the CDR3, the DNA is TGTGCCAGCAGTATTTCAGGGAAGATGAACACTGAAGCTTTCTTT. Translating gives CASSISGKMNTEAFF.

The chain combines TRBV5-6 with TRBJ2-1, with 13 bases identical to TRBD2. The length of the CDR3 is 15 residues. Trimming took 4 bases from V and 5 from J; bases not matched to a gene: 3. Per germline, CDR1 SGHDT and CDR2 YYEEEE. CDR3: CASSQGLAGNNEQFF. CDR3 coding DNA: TGTGCCAGCAGCCAGGGACTAGCGGGAAACAATGAGCAGTTCTTC.

This clone has just a few counts. The chain uses TRBV18 and TRBJ1-5; maybe TRBD1 (6 bases). From germline, CDR1 is KGHSH and CDR2 LQKENI. The V end was cut by 6 bases, the J end by 2 bases, with 17 bases between. The CDR3 covers 16 residues. CDR3 in amino acids: CASSAGGAGGNQPQHF. The CDR3 DNA reads as TGTGCCAGCTCCGCCGGGGGGGCAGGGGGCAATCAGCCCCAGCATTTT.

This chain connects TRBV18 to TRBJ1-5; D is perhaps TRBD1 (6 bases). Germline V gives CDR1 KGHSH, CDR2 LQKENI. Trimming left V 3 bases short and J 3 bases short, with 9 bases between. The CDR3 runs to 14 residues. Here the CDR3 reads CASSPDSLNQPQHF. CDR3 DNA: TGTGCCAGCTCACCGGACAGCCTCAATCAGCCCCAGCATTTT.

The V gene is TRBV18, the J gene TRBJ2-1, with 13 positions matching TRBD2. CDR1 is KGHSH and CDR2 is LQKENI in the germline V gene. The J segment lost 7 bases and the V segment lost 3 bases, leaving 3 bases of the junction unmatched. The CDR3 covers 15 residues. CDR3 amino acids: CASSPGLAGENEQFF. In nucleotides, the CDR3 is TGTGCCAGCTCACCTGGACTAGCGGGGGAGAATGAGCAGTTCTTC.

This chain links TRBV3-1 (or the pseudogene TRBV3-2) with TRBJ1-3, with D possibly matching TRBD1 (6 bases). The CDR3 sequence is 15 residues long. V gave up 3 bases and J gave up 7 bases, with 16 bases separating them. Germline CDR1 and CDR2: LGHDT and YNNKEL (reference sequence). The CDR3 sequence is CASSQQWGHGNTIYF. DNA of the CDR3: TGTGCCAGCAGCCAGCAGTGGGGGCACGGGAACACCATATATTTT.

The chain employs TRBV27 and TRBJ1-1; D ambiguous. Trimming shortened V by 3 bases and J by 6 bases, and 11 bases separated the two germline ends. The CDR3 consists of 13 residues. Germline V gene data show CDR1 as MNHEY and CDR2 as SMNVEV (reference sequence). CDR3 in amino acids: CASSFRAVSEAFF. As DNA, the CDR3 is TGTGCCAGCAGTTTCCGCGCTGTATCTGAAGCTTTCTTT.

In regard to this clone: This sample includes further DNA sequences coding for the same CDR3. The chain employs TRBV2 and TRBJ2-2; D ambiguous. The germline V gene has CDR1 SNHLY and CDR2 FYNNEI. The CDR3 covers 12 residues. Trimming pared 8 bases from V and 4 bases from J, leaving 8 bases between. The CDR3 is CASRLATGELFF. The CDR3 DNA sequence: TGTGCCAGCCGACTCGCCACCGGGGAGCTGTTTTTT. Filled out from reference TRBV2 and TRBJ2-2, the complete variable domain reads EPEVTQTPSHQVTQMGQEVILRCVPISNHLYFYWYRQILGQKVEFLVSFYNNEISEKSEIFDDQFSVERPDGSNFTLKIRSTKLEDSAMYFCASRLATGELFFGEGSRLTVL.

V gene TRBV15 combines with J gene TRBJ1-3, with 7 bases lining up with TRBD1. V dropped 5 bases and J dropped 5; count of bases not matched to a gene: 12. This CDR3 region has 16 residues. Germline lookup yields CDR1 LNHNV and CDR2 YYDKDF (reference sequence). In DNA form, the CDR3 reads TGTGCCACCAGCGCCCCTTTGGAGGGGGCAAGAAACACCATATATTTT. Its translation: CATSAPLEGARNTIYF. Full variable domain (outside the CDR3, taken from reference TRBV15 and TRBJ1-3): DAMVIQNPRYQVTQFGKPVTLSCSQTLNHNVMYWYQQKSSQAPKLLFHYYDKDFNNEADTPDNFQSRRPNTSFCFLDIRSPGLGDTAMYLCATSAPLEGARNTIYFGEGSWLTVV.

This chain uses TRBV11-3 with TRBJ1-2; 7 bases align to TRBD1. The length of the CDR3 is 13 residues. From germline, CDR1 is SGHNT and CDR2 YENEEA. The junction had 8 bases not matched to a gene; V was cut back by 5 bases and J by 8 bases. CDR3: CASSPLRGQGYTF. CDR3 nucleotides: TGTGCCAGCAGCCCTTTGAGGGGACAGGGCTACACCTTC.

Comments on this clone: One end of the junction varies from germline; a read error may be responsible. This chain connects TRBV20-1 to TRBJ2-3, with 9 bases lining up with TRBD2. Per the germline V gene, CDR1 is DFQATT and CDR2 is SNEGSKA (reference sequence). This CDR3 has 11 residues. DNA of the CDR3: TGCAGTGCTAGAGAGATGGGACTAGCCGGTTTT. This sequence encodes CSAREMGLAGF.